Listed below are T cell receptor beta chains from one sample, sequenced in a study of cytomegalovirus exposure and HLA in healthy donors. The method was immunoSEQ multiplex PCR; TCRdb's version includes in-frame clones alone and lacks a portion of them. The data show almost 200,000 clones, roughly 77% seen once. The sequencing sample was made of PBMCs. These receptors were obtained from a male donor in good health and CMV-seropositive. Both conserved end residues are part of each CDR3. D genes are given only for firm matches.

j_call v_call d_call cdr3_aa
TRBJ2-7 TRBV6-5 TRBD1 CASSYTGTGAYEQYF
TRBJ1-2 TRBV28 TRBD1 CASSPGDSAYTF
TRBJ2-2 TRBV7-3 - CASSLRGSGELFF
TRBJ2-3 TRBV11-3 - CASSSGGRNTDTQYF
TRBJ2-1 TRBV7-2 - CASSPRNRQNEQFF
TRBJ1-2 TRBV7-3 - CASSLPGLDGYTF
TRBJ2-3 TRBV5-1 TRBD1 CASRKAQGGGTDTQYF
TRBJ2-5 TRBV5-1 TRBD2 CASSFRTSGSGEAQYF
TRBJ1-5 TRBV25-1 - CASSEGGTVNQPQHF
TRBJ1-2 TRBV25-1 - CASIGGEGINYGYTF
TRBJ2-2 TRBV7-9 - CASNKAEQGSPGELFF
TRBJ2-7 TRBV4-1 TRBD2 CASSQILAGGHEQYF
TRBJ2-2 TRBV29-1 - CSVDLALGTGELFF
TRBJ1-2 TRBV7-9 - CSSSSPGRYTF
TRBJ2-4 TRBV27 - CASSQKNIQYF
TRBJ1-4 TRBV18 - CASSPPGLSNEKLFF
TRBJ1-2 TRBV5-1 TRBD1 CASSLTGGEYGYTF